This T cell receptor beta chain emerged from a study of shared clonotypes between healthy human individuals. Using immunoSEQ multiplex PCR, the repertoire was profiled, and TCRdb retains in-frame clones only, with some absent. Among millions of clones listed, about 94% were seen once. The CDR3 consists of 15 residues. The V end was cut by 5 bases, the J end by 0 bases, with 14 bases between. CDR1 is SGHAT, CDR2 FQNNGV, per germline. In the naive CD8 group, cells lacked CD45RO and were positively selected for CCR7, so terminally differentiated effector memory CD45RA+ cells were left out. The J gene is TRBJ2-7, the V gene TRBV11-2; maybe TRBD2 (7 bases). The receptor's source is a man aged 18 to 30 in good health. Specimen: naive CD8+ T cells sorted from blood. DNA for the CDR3: TGTGCCAGCAGCGGCTCGGGGGGCACCTCCTACGAGCAGTACTTC. Protein product: CASSGSGGTSYEQYF.